These T cell receptor beta chains were read from a single sample in a study of T cell responses to AZD1222 COVID-19 vaccine. TCRdb's table, derived via immunoSEQ multiplex PCR, lists solely in-frame clones and lacks some. The sample includes 130,000 or so clones, more than 80% of them seen just once. Material: peripheral blood, obtained on day 0 of MenACWY control vaccination. These receptors were collected from an adult in good health. CDR3s include the opening cysteine and the closing phenylalanine or tryptophan. A D gene is named only where the DNA matches it firmly. Clone size is given for some rows only: seen once, a few or many times, or a class if the clone is expanded.

>-|TRBV2|-|TRBJ2-1
CAILPRGGADLFF
TGTGCCATTTTGCCCAGAGGGGGGGCGGATTTGTTCTTC
>TRBD2|TRBV11-3|once|TRBJ2-2
CASSPLAGENTGELFF
TGTGCCAGCAGTCCGCTAGCGGGAGAAAACACCGGGGAGCTGTTTTTT
>TRBD1|TRBV9|-|TRBJ1-6
CASSPRGQGYNSPLHF
TGTGCCAGCAGTCCCAGGGGGCAGGGGTATAATTCACCCCTCCACTTT
>TRBD1|TRBV27|-|TRBJ1-5
CASSPWDSNQPQHF
TGTGCCAGCAGTCCATGGGACAGTAATCAGCCCCAGCATTTT
>-|TRBV7-2|-|TRBJ2-7
CASIASSLYEQYF
TGTGCCAGCATCGCTTCTTCTCTATACGAGCAGTACTTC
>TRBD2|TRBV7-3|-|TRBJ2-3
CASSLAGPSSDTQYF
TGTGCCAGCAGCCTAGCGGGCCCGAGTTCAGATACGCAGTATTTT
>-|TRBV18|-|TRBJ1-4
CASSPPQGKGEKLFF
TGTGCCAGCTCACCACCACAAGGGAAGGGTGAAAAACTGTTTTTT
>-|TRBV7-9|-|TRBJ1-1
CASSLGTRNTEAFF
TGTGCCAGCAGCTTAGGGACCCGGAACACTGAAGCTTTCTTT
>TRBD1|TRBV29-1|-|TRBJ1-2
CSVAGQGNYGYTF
TGCAGCGTTGCTGGACAGGGGAACTATGGCTACACCTTC
>-|TRBV7-2|-|TRBJ2-1
CASSLSGNTYNEQFF
TGTGCCAGCAGCTTGAGCGGAAACACCTACAATGAGCAGTTCTTC
>TRBD2|TRBV12-5|-|TRBJ2-1
CASGFRTSGTQFF
TGTGCTAGTGGTTTCCGGACTAGCGGCACCCAGTTCTTC
>-|TRBV13|-|TRBJ1-3
CASSDSRGGRSGNTIYF
TGTGCCAGCAGCGATTCTCGAGGGGGAAGGTCTGGAAACACCATATATTTT
>-|TRBV6-1|-|TRBJ1-3
CASSERGAPGNTIYF
TGTGCCAGCAGTGAACGGGGGGCGCCAGGAAACACCATATATTTT
>TRBD1|TRBV15|-|TRBJ2-7
CATSSTGTGEGEQYF
TGTGCCACCAGCAGCACCGGGACAGGGGAAGGCGAGCAGTACTTC
>-|TRBV2|-|TRBJ1-4
CASSENRASEKLFF
TGTGCCAGCAGTGAAAACAGGGCTTCGGAAAAACTGTTTTTT